There are a few counts of the clone carrying this T cell receptor (beta chain). Its antigen is not known. The source of the sample is a study of beta chain features in type 1 diabetes. Germline trimming cut 4 bases from V and 4 bases from J; bases unmatched to any gene: 6. The CDR3 runs 15 residues. The germline CDR1 and CDR2 sequences are SGHTA and FQGNSA. Findings of the study overall: TCRB CDR3s were moderately but significantly shorter in Type 1 diabetes patients in all four CD4+ subsets.

The entirety of the isolated RNA underwent reverse transcription, so expressed TCRB transcripts were sequenced. Profiling relied on immunoSEQ multiplex PCR, and the TCRdb table lists in-frame clones only, not all of them. The sample lists around 300,000 clones, roughly 15% seen once, with 0.015% to 0.017% in the top ten. One heparinised draw of blood, averaging roughly 120 mL, came from each donor. The TCR comes from a man aged 18 to 29 with type 1 diabetes. The sample was naive CD4+ T cells from blood. The chain is built from TRBV7-2 and TRBJ2-3, with TRBD2 identical over 9 bases. The CDR3 is CASSWSSGGADTQYF. The CDR3 DNA follows: TGTGCCAGCAGCTGGAGTAGCGGGGGTGCAGATACGCAGTATTTT.